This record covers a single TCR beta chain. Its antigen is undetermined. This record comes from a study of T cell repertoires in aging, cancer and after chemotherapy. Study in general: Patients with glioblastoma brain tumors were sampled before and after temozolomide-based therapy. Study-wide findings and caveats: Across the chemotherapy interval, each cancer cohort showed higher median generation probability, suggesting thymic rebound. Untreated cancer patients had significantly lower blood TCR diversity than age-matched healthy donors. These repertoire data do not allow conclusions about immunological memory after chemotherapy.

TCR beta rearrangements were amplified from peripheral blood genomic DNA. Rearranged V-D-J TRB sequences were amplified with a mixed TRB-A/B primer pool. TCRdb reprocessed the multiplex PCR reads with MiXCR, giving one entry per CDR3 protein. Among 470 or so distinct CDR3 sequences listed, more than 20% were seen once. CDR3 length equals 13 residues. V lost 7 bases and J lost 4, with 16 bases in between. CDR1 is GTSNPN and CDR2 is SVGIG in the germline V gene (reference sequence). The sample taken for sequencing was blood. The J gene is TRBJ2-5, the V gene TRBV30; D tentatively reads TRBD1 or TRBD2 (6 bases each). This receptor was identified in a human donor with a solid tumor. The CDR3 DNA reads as TGTGCCTCAGAACGAGGGGGAGGAGAGACCCAGTACTTC. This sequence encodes CASERGGGETQYF.